Here is one T cell receptor (beta chain) with its context. The V and J ends lost 0 bases and 10 bases respectively, with 8 bases between them. Germline CDR1 and CDR2: SGHRS and YFSETQ. The CDR3 covers 12 residues. In the original processing: The authors estimated nucleated cell counts from reference gene primer amplification. Here immunoSEQ multiplex PCR was the method, and the copy in TCRdb shows in-frame clones only, minus some. The V and J calls and the clone size are those of that table, but D and trimming were determined from the DNA. The profile shows around 220,000 clones, less than 85% of them singletons. Followed over time, Seattle patients had been enrolled while infection was active. The sample belongs to a study of blood T cell repertoires in COVID-19. Study-wide context: There were acute and convalescent COVID-19 samples, and they came from the United States, Italy and Spain. T cells, B-cell-depleted T cells, or PBMCs provided the cDNA or gDNA that served as material.

Material: peripheral blood. The TCR was taken from a woman older than 75 with COVID-19, enrolled during active disease. The V call is TRBV5-1, the J call TRBJ1-3; D remains ambiguous. This chain's CDR3 is CASSLEAGTIYF. In DNA, the CDR3 is TGCGCCAGCAGCTTGGAAGCGGGGACCATATATTTT. The full variable domain, its missing parts supplied by reference TRBV5-1 and TRBJ1-3, is KAGVTQTPRYLIKTRGQQVTLSCSPISGHRSVSWYQQTPGQGLQFLFEYFSETQRNKGNFPGRFSGRQFSNSRSEMNVSTLELGDSALYLCASSLEAGTIYFGEGSWLTVV.